This T cell receptor (beta chain) stems from a study of cytomegalovirus exposure and HLA in healthy donors (dated by TCRdb to 2015 to 2018). Regarding the study in general: An earlier analysis of fewer than 750 of the donors reported 276 Gb of sequence data and 95 million to 140 million unique TCR beta sequences obtained from about 180 million T cells. Roughly 290 gigabases of sequencing data and approximately 91 million unique TCR sequences made up an early release that covered several hundred HLA-typed donors. Among the roughly 390 genotyped donors, approximately 81% belonged to the genetic ancestry cluster associated with self-reported Caucasian donors. The study was designed to test whether signatures of past pathogen exposure could be identified by cataloging public T cell receptors. The study profiled the T cell repertoires of 666 subjects by immunosequencing and related them to cytomegalovirus serostatus. A separate validation cohort of over a hundred different subjects was used in addition to the roughly 700-subject first cohort. To predict cytomegalovirus infection status, the study brought together high-throughput TCR immunosequencing, statistical association of individual TCRs with disease status, and machine learning. To study patterns of TCR occurrence, a later analysis re-analyzed previously published TCR beta repertoires from 600 to 750 donors and added high-resolution HLA genotyping. The later analysis used no new phenotypic data to find candidate immune exposures, relying instead on TCR beta sequences and their occurrence across donors. An earlier analysis of approximately 580 of the donors used high-throughput TCR beta sequencing to judge whether each TCR beta V gene segment behaved as functional or pseudogenic. Donor age, sex, ethnicity and CMV serostatus were collected together with the repertoire data. A later genetic analysis used genome-wide SNP genotypes for 398 of the 666 donors, treating that subset as a discovery cohort. Every discovery cohort repertoire had been produced on one sequencing platform. HLA typing included class I and class II loci at four-digit resolution. The number of typed donors differed by locus: about 620-640 for A, B, C, DRB1 and DQB1; roughly 510 for DQA1; over 600 for DPA1; and some 450 for DPB1. A few DR-DQ haplotypes were treated as single units for association and clustering because of strong linkage in the cohort. On average, around 230,000 unique TCR beta nucleotide sequences were sequenced per donor among 350 to 400 genotyped donors of the cohort, with 15% to 20% of those sequences being non-productive. Beyond this particular receptor, the publication reports: Because counts were too low, seventeen rarely observed V segments, including chromosome 9 orphons, were left out of the earlier analysis of approximately 580 of the donors. Compared with the 666-donor mean, donors in an Asian-associated ancestry cluster had fewer N-insertions in productive TCRs, according to a later genetic analysis. Linkage disequilibrium might explain the correlated functional status among segregating V segments, but an unknown experimental factor could not be ruled out. The authors suggested that the approach could potentially be generalized to other disease states and immunological phenotypes. A later analysis associated roughly 17,000 TCR beta sequences with specific HLA alleles at a false discovery rate of 0.05. The study gave a list of 150 to 200 TCR beta chains associated with cytomegalovirus. An association between a missense DCLRE1C variant and V-gene and J-gene trimming of TCR beta chains was found in a later genetic analysis and replicated in an independent cohort. A cluster of highly shared sequence variants was judged likely to be a technical artifact of the sequencing pipeline. In a later analysis, the rate of TCR association differed among HLA loci, with DRB1 alleles having the most associated TCRs and HLA-C alleles having the fewest. A later analysis found that most CMV-associated TCR beta chains appeared HLA-restricted, with HLA associations seemingly driven largely by CMV exposure. A later analysis found that HLA-associated TCR beta chains were more clonally expanded and had lower generation probabilities than equally common non-associated chains. A further reported finding was that TCR beta sequences accurately predicted the HLA-A and HLA-B alleles for most subjects in the first cohort. HLA typing was unavailable for some donors at each locus, so association tests used only the typed subset. Immune exposure information for the cohort was limited to CMV serostatus. Presence/absence analyses assumed roughly uniform sequencing depth across donors, an assumption that may not hold. The 87-base-pair reads could not distinguish some IMGT-functional V segments, including TRBV6-2 and TRBV6-3, so those segments were excluded. While some public TCRs were present in many individuals, most TCR sequences turned up only very rarely across donors. This cohort had only TCR beta chains sequenced, and the lack of alpha or paired-chain data limited which features could be detected. In both the original and validation cohorts, the classifier was reported to diagnose cytomegalovirus status with high specificity and sensitivity. In a later analysis, several top co-occurrence clusters were reported to appear linked to parvovirus B19, influenza, CMV and Epstein-Barr virus. In vitro tests confirmed that a few of the cytomegalovirus-associated TCR beta chains recognize cytomegalovirus antigens. In an earlier analysis of about 550 of the donors, most TCR beta V segments were observed in productive rearrangements about 90% or about 30% of the time, broadly matching IMGT annotations. When HLA alleles, especially DR and DQ, strongly co-occurred, attributing TCR associations to individual alleles was difficult.

The cohort was made up of 650 to 700 healthy bone marrow donors. At the time of sampling, every cohort member was nominally healthy, though immune exposures that went unrecorded were likely present. The donor was CMV seronegative and belonged to the group of 380 or so seronegative cohort members. A peripheral blood sample was collected from each donor, and TCR beta sequencing was performed on peripheral blood mononuclear cells. Genomic DNA extraction from the blood cell samples was performed with the Qiagen DNeasy Blood Extraction Kit. Preparation of the library involved the immunoSEQ multiplex PCR assay. A mixture of 60 forward primers for TCR Vbeta segments and 13 reverse primers for TCR Jbeta segments was used in the multiplex PCR. The CDR3 region of rearranged TCR beta genes was amplified from genomic DNA with a multiplex PCR assay. Amplified TCR beta libraries were sequenced as 87-base-pair reads on the Illumina HiSeq System. The study's processing was this. A later analysis counted tens of millions of unique TCR beta chains across the 650 to 800 repertoires, and around 12 million of these chains were shared by at least two donors. Raw reads were error-corrected and collapsed into unique sequences by a nearest-neighbor algorithm in which closely related sequences were merged to remove PCR and sequencing errors. V, D and J gene segments were assigned by aligning CDR3 sequences to IMGT reference sequences. For a sequence to be retained, at least a six-nucleotide match to both a V gene segment and a J gene segment was required. Rearrangements were called productive when the CDR3 lacked stop codons and stayed in frame with V and J; all others were non-productive. CDR3 was defined according to IMGT convention as the region running from the second conserved V-encoded cysteine to the conserved J-encoded phenylalanine. The earlier analysis of about 530 of the donors excluded any sequence lacking an unambiguous match to a single V gene segment. In an earlier analysis of around 600 of the donors, V segments were called functional above 56.7% productive rearrangements and were called segregating when the between-donor standard deviation exceeded 5%. A statistical classification framework was built for diagnosing cytomegalovirus status from the catalog of TCR beta chain sequences. In a later analysis, TCR nucleotide sequences were compared against IMGT/GENE-DB human TR gene sequences so that V and J genes could be assigned. Using the TCRdist pipeline, a later analysis assigned CDR3 sequences along with most-parsimonious VDJ recombination scenarios. A later analysis defined each TCR beta chain by its CDR3 amino acid sequence plus V-gene family, and excluded reads lacking a unique V-gene family. A later analysis removed over 500 highly shared, low-generation-probability nucleotide sequences to deal with suspected cross-contamination and a sequencing artifact. In a later analysis, a clonal expansion index for each public chain was calculated from normalized within-repertoire ranks of inferred template counts. A later analysis computed generation probabilities with a VDJ recombination model fitted to out-of-frame rearrangements, and checked the results against IGoR. A later analysis scored TCR-TCR, TCR-HLA and TCR-CMV co-occurrence with hypergeometric tests, applying a repertoire-size bias correction to TCR pairs. False discovery rates were estimated in a later analysis by permuting HLA or CMV assignments 20 times. In a later analysis, co-occurring TCRs were grouped using DBSCAN, with TCRdist sequence similarity added in when clustering inside HLA-allele-positive subsets. Repertoires with fewer than 30,000 or more than 120,000 public chains were left out of co-occurrence clustering, as were a few repertoires with anomalous nucleotide sharing. As stored in TCRdb, this immuneACCESS dataset retains in-frame rearrangements with V and J assigned. A fraction of the clones does not appear; measured against another copy, unresolved V genes explain less than half of the discrepancy, and the remainder lacks a known reason. The DNA was the basis for D and trimming; V, J and clone size are from that table. The sample table holds 95,000 to 100,000 clones, of which around 82% were seen once. Clones ranked in the top ten supply around 3.2% of the sample.

The germline V gene encodes CDR1 ENHRY and CDR2 SYGVKD. V is shortened by 8 bases, J by 1 base, and the region joining them spans 12 bases. The CDR3 measures 13 amino acids from cysteine to phenylalanine. Left in the record is the CDR3 DNA by itself, 39 bases read in frame from the first base. A word on this clone: The antigen it binds to is not known. There are no base qualities to consult, and no much larger clone falls within one base.

The sample consisted of PBMCs. The source of this sequence is a man aged 40-49 years in good health and CMV-seronegative. The rearrangement joined TRBV10-3 to TRBJ2-7; TRBD1 is perhaps the D gene, given 5 matching bases. The CDR3 region reads CAILDSSSYEQYF. The bases are TGTGCCATCCTCGACAGCTCTTCCTACGAGCAGTACTTC.